This T cell receptor beta chain was observed in a study of shared clonotypes between healthy human individuals. The CDR3 loop spans 13 amino acids. Trimming took 4 bases from V and 8 from J; bases not matched to a gene: 2. The germline V gene has CDR1 SGHRS and CDR2 YFSETQ. Deep-level running was used for the assay. The data were produced by immunoSEQ multiplex PCR, yet TCRdb's version contains in-frame clones alone and is incomplete. The table includes 1.4 million or so clones, approximately 98.5% detected once. Donors included only healthy HIV-negative adults lacking recent acute infections or vaccinations.

What was sequenced was naive CD4+ T cells sorted from blood. Subset meaning: CD45RA+ positively selected. This receptor was taken from a man younger than 45 in good health. The chain links TRBV5-1 to TRBJ2-1, with 11 bases identical to TRBD2. The CDR3 reads CASSKGLADEQFF. The CDR3 DNA follows: TGCGCCAGCAGCAAGGGACTAGCGGATGAGCAGTTCTTC.